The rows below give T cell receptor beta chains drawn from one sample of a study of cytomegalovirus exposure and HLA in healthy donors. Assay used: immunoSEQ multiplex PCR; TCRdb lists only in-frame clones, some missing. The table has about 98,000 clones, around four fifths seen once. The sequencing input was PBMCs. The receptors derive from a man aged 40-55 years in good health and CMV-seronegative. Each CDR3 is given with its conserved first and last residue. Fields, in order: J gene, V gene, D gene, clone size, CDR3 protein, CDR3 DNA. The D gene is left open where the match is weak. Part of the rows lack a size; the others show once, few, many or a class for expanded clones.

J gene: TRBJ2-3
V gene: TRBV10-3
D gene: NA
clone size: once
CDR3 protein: CAISESGGVPDTQYF
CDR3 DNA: TGTGCCATCAGTGAGTCAGGAGGGGTCCCAGATACGCAGTATTTT

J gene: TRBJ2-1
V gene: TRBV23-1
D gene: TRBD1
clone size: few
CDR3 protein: CASTPQTKGTAYNEQFF
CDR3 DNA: TGCGCCAGCACCCCACAAACAAAAGGGACAGCTTACAATGAGCAGTTCTTC

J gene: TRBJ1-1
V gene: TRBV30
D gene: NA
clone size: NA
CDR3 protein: CACGPSTEAFF
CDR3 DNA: TGTGCCTGTGGGCCGTCCACTGAAGCTTTCTTT

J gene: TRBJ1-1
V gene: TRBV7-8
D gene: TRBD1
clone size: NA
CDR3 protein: CASSFGGTAIIFF
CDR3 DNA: TGTGCCAGCAGCTTCGGCGGGACAGCCATTATTTTCTTT

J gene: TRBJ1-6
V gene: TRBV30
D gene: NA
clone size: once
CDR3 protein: CARGRQDNSPLHF
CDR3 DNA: TGTGCTCGAGGACGACAGGATAATTCACCCCTCCACTTT

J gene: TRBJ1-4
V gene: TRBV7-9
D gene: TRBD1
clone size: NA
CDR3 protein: CASSPSLPGQGDEKLFF
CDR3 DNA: TGTGCCAGCAGCCCAAGCCTTCCGGGACAGGGGGATGAAAAACTGTTTTTT

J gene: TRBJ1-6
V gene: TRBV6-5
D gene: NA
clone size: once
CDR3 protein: CASSYSTGNSPLHF
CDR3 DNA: TGTGCCAGCAGTTACTCGACGGGGAATTCACCCCTCCACTTT

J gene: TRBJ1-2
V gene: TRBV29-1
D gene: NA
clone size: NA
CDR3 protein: CSVQGGRGNYGYTF
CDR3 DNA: TGCAGCGTCCAGGGTGGACGGGGGAACTATGGCTACACCTTC

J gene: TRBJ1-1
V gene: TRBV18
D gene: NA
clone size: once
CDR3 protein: CASSPGRTENTEAFF
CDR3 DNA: TGTGCCAGCTCACCCGGACGGACAGAAAACACTGAAGCTTTCTTT

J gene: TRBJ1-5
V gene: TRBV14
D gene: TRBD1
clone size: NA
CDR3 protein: CASSTRTGSNQPQHF
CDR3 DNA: TGTGCCAGCAGCACCCGGACAGGTAGCAATCAGCCCCAGCATTTT

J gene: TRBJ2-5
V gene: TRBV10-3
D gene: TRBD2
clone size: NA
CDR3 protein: CATRDPDSTRGEETQYF
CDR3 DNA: TGTGCCACCAGAGACCCGGACTCTACTCGGGGGGAAGAGACCCAGTACTTC

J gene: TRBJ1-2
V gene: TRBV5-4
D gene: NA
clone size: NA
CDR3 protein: CASSGNRDYYGYTF
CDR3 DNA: TGTGCCAGCAGCGGAAACCGGGACTACTATGGCTACACCTTC

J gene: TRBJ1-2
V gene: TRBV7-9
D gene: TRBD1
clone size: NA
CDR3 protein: CASTTGVNGYTF
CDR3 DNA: TGTGCCAGCACGACAGGGGTAAATGGCTACACCTTC

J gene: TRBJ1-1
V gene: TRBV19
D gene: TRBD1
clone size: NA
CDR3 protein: CASPASPDRGTEAFF
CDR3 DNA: TGTGCCAGTCCAGCTAGCCCGGACAGGGGGACTGAAGCTTTCTTT

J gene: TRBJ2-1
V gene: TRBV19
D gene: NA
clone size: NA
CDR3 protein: CASSIPVYNEQFF
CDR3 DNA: TGTGCCAGTAGTATTCCGGTCTACAATGAGCAGTTCTTC

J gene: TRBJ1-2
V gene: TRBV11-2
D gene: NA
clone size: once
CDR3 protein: CASSLAGGYGYTF
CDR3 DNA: TGTGCCAGCAGCTTAGCGGGGGGCTATGGCTACACCTTC

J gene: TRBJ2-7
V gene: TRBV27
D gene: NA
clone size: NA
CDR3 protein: CASSGGTLPYYEQYF
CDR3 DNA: TGTGCCAGCAGCGGCGGGACTTTGCCCTACTACGAGCAGTACTTC

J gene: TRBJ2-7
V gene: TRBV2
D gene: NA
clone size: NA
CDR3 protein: CAIERVQSSYEQYF
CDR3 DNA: TGTGCCATCGAACGGGTCCAGAGCTCCTACGAGCAGTACTTC

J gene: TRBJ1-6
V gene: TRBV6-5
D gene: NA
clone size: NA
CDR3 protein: CASRQGSNSPLHF
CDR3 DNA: TGTGCCAGCAGGCAGGGATCCAATTCACCCCTCCACTTT

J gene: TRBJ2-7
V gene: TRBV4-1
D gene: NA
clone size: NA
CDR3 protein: CASSQNPPEGRSKYF
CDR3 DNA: TGCGCCAGCAGCCAAAACCCACCGGAGGGCAGGAGTAAGTACTTC

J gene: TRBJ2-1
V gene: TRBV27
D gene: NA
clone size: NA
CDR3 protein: CATRQESYNEQFF
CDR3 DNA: TGTGCCACCAGACAGGAATCGTACAATGAGCAGTTCTTC

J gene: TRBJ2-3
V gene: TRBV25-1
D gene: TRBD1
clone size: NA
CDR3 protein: CASSEWGRGRADTQYF
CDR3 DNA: TGTGCCAGCAGTGAATGGGGCAGGGGGCGTGCAGATACGCAGTATTTT

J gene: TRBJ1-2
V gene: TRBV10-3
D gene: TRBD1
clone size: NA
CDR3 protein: CAISEFGQGAGYGYTF
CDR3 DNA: TGTGCCATCAGTGAGTTTGGACAGGGGGCCGGCTATGGCTACACCTTC

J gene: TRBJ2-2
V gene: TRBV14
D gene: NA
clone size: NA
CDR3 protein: CASSRGGELFF
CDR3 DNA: TGTGCCAGCAGCCGAGGCGGGGAGCTGTTTTTT

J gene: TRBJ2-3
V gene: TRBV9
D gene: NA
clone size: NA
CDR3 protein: CASSAEGVDTQYF
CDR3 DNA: TGTGCCAGCAGCGCTGAGGGTGTGGATACGCAGTATTTT

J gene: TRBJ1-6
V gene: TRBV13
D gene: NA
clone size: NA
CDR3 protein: CASSLGSAGAYNSPLHF
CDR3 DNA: TGTGCCAGCAGCTTGGGGTCTGCGGGTGCCTATAATTCACCCCTCCACTTT

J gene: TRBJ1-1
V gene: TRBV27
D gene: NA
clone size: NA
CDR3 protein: CASSFSRTEAFF
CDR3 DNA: TGTGCCAGCAGTTTTTCTAGGACTGAAGCTTTCTTT

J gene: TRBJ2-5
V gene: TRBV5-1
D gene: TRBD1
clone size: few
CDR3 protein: CASSLDFRQGVETQYF
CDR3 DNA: TGCGCCAGCAGCTTGGATTTTCGACAGGGGGTAGAGACCCAGTACTTC

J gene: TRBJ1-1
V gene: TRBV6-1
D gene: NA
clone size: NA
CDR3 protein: CAVGQLNTEAFF
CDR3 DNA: TGTGCCGTAGGACAGCTGAACACTGAAGCTTTCTTT

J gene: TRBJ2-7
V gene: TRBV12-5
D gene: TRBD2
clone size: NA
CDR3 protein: CASGLRLAGEYEQYF
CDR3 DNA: TGTGCTAGTGGTTTAAGACTAGCGGGGGAGTACGAGCAGTACTTC

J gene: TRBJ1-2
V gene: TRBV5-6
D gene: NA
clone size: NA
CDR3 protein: CASHYMDKFNYGYTF
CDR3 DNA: TGTGCCAGCCACTACATGGACAAATTTAACTATGGCTACACCTTC

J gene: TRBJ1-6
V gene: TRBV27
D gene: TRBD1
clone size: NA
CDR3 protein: CASSSPGQGPTLHF
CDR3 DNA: TGTGCCAGCAGTTCTCCGGGACAGGGGCCCACTCTCCACTTT

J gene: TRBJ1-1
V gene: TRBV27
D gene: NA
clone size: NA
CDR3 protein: CASRQENTEAFF
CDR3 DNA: TGTGCCAGCCGACAGGAGAACACTGAAGCTTTCTTT

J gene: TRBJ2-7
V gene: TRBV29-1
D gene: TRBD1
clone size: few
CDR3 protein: CSVFHRTGGASPPYEQYF
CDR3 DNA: TGCAGCGTTTTCCATCGGACAGGGGGCGCTTCCCCCCCCTACGAGCAGTACTTC

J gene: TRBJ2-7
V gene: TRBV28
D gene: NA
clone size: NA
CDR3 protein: CASSQHAGRDYRKQYF
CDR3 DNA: TGTGCCAGCAGCCAGCACGCGGGACGAGACTATAGGAAGCAGTACTTC

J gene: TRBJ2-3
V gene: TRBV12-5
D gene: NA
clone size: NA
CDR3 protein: CASATGRDTGTDTQYF
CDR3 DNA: TGTGCTAGTGCTACAGGTCGGGACACTGGCACAGATACGCAGTATTTT

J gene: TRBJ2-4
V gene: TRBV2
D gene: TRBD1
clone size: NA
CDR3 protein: CASTRDSNIQYF
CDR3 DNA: TGTGCCAGCACCAGGGACAGTAACATTCAGTACTTC

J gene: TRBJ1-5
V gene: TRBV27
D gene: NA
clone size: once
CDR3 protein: CASSFGLANQPQHF
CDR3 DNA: TGTGCCAGCAGTTTCGGACTGGCCAACCAGCCCCAGCATTTT

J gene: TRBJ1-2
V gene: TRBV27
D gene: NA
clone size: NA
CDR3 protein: CASSSGYGYTF
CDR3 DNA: TGTGCCAGCAGTTCCGGGTATGGCTACACCTTC

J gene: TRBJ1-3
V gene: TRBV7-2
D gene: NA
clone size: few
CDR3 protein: CASSLTPGNTIYF
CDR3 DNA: TGTGCCAGCAGCTTGACACCTGGAAACACCATATATTTT

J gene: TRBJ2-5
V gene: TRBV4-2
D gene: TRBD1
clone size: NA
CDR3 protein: CASSQGQQETQYF
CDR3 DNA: TGTGCCAGCAGCCAGGGACAGCAAGAGACCCAGTACTTC

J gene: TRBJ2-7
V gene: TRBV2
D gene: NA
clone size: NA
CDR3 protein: CASSVNPGGNYEQYF
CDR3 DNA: TGTGCCAGCAGTGTGAACCCCGGGGGTAACTACGAGCAGTACTTC

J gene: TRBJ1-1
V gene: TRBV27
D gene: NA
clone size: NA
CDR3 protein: CASLRTPQSEAFF
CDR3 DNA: TGTGCCAGCCTCCGGACACCGCAATCTGAAGCTTTCTTT

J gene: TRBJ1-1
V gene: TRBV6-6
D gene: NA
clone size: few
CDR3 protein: CASSYSGLGSAFEAFF
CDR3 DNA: TGTGCCAGCAGTTACTCGGGGCTGGGAAGCGCCTTTGAAGCTTTCTTT

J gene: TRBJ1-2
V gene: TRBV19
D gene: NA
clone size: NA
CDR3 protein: CASSIAYAQSGYGYTF
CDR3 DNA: TGTGCCAGTAGTATTGCCTACGCCCAGAGCGGCTATGGCTACACCTTC

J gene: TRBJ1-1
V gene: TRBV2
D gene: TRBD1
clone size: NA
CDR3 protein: CASREDRATEAFF
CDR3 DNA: TGTGCCAGCAGGGAAGACAGGGCCACTGAAGCTTTCTTT

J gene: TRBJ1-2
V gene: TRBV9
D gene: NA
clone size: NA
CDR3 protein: CASSPQPSANYGYTF
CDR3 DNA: TGTGCCAGCAGCCCTCAACCTTCAGCTAACTATGGCTACACCTTC

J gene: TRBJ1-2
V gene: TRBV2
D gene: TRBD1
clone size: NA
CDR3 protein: CASSPDRGGDGYTF
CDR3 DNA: TGTGCCAGCAGTCCCGACAGGGGGGGGGATGGCTACACCTTC

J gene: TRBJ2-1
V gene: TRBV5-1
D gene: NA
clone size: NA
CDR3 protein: CASSLDRDEQFF
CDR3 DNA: TGCGCCAGCAGCTTGGACCGGGATGAGCAGTTCTTC

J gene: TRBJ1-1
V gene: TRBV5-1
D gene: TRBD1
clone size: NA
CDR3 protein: CASSPHRGPNTEAFF
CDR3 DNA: TGCGCCAGCAGCCCGCACAGGGGGCCGAACACTGAAGCTTTCTTT